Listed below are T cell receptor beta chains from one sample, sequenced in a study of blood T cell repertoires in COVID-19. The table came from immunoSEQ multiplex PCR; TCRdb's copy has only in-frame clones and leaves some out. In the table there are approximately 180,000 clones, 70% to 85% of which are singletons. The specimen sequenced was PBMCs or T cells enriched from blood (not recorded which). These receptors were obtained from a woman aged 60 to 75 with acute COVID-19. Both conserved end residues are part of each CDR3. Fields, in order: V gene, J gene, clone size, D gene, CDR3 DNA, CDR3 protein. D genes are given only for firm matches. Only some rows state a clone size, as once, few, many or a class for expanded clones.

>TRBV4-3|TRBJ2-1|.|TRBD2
TGCGCCAGCAGCCAACTAGCGGGAGTAGGGAATGAGCAGTTCTTC
CASSQLAGVGNEQFF
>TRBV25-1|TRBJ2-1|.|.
TGTGCCAGCAGTGAAGGACTAGAGCAGTTCTTC
CASSEGLEQFF
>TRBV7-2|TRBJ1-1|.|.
TGTGCCAGCAGCCCCCGATCAGGGGAGAACACTGAAGCTTTCTTT
CASSPRSGENTEAFF
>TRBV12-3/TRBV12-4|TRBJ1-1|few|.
TGTGCCAGCAGTTTGAACACCTACACTGAAGCTTTCTTT
CASSLNTYTEAFF
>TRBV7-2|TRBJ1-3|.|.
TGTGCCAGCAGCCCAGGTTATAGCTCTGGAAACACCATATATTTT
CASSPGYSSGNTIYF
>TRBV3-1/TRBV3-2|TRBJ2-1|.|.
TGTGCCAGCAGCTGGACGGGAGAGCAGTTCTTC
CASSWTGEQFF
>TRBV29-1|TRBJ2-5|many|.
TGCAGCGTTGAAGGCCTACCGGGAGCCATTATTCAAGAGACCCAGTACTTC
CSVEGLPGAIIQETQYF
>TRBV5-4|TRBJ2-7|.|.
TGTGCCAGCAGCTTGTCCGTCCCTCGGCGGGGCGGACTGTGGTACTTC
CASSLSVPRRGGLWYF
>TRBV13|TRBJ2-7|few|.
TGTGCCAGCAGCTGGCCTAGGGGCAAGGGTGCTAGGGGGGAGCAGTACTTC
CASSWPRGKGARGEQYF
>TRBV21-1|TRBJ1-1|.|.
TGTGCCGCCCGGGAGAAAGGGAACACTGAAGCTTTCTTT
CAAREKGNTEAFF